Listed here are 8 T cell receptor beta chains from one sample, sequenced in a study of shared clonotypes between healthy human individuals (TCRdb year 2020). Receptor amplification or capture employed the immunoSEQ multiplex PCR assay. The table was pulled from immuneACCESS by TCRdb, which kept in-frame rearrangements only. Such tables lose some clones; where checked, under half of the loss comes from unresolved V genes, and the rest has no known cause. This sample comprises some 2.1 million clones, 90% to 95% of them detected only once. The ten largest clones add up to approximately 0.13% of the sample. Source material: naive CD4+ T cells sorted from blood. This specimen's cell subset or site label, interpreted: CD45RA+ positively selected. The origin of the receptors is a man younger than 35 in good health.

V and J are TRBV6-4 and TRBJ2-3; possibly TRBD1 for D (5 bases). Germline V lookup: CDR1 MRHNA, CDR2 SNTAGT. The CDR3 spans 14 residues. Trimming stripped 4 bases from V and 2 bases from J, with 10 bases between. The CDR3 sequence: CASSASGNTDTQYF. The CDR3 DNA reads as TGTGCCAGCAGTGCATCAGGGAACACAGATACGCAGTATTTT.

This clone was seen once. The chain carries TRBV5-1 and TRBJ2-7, with TRBD1 as a possible D gene (5 bases). The CDR3 has 15 residues. The germline V gene has CDR1 SGHRS and CDR2 YFSETQ. V was shortened by 3 bases and J by 3 bases, with 16 bases between the two germline ends. CDR3 sequence: CASSSARQGGYEQYF. CDR3 coding DNA: TGCGCCAGCAGCTCCGCCAGGCAGGGCGGCTACGAGCAGTACTTC.

The V call is TRBV11-2, the J call TRBJ2-6, with TRBD2 as a possible D gene (5 bases). V was trimmed by 5 bases and J by 3 bases, leaving 11 bases between them. The germline CDR1 and CDR2 sequences are SGHAT and FQNNGV. The CDR3 consists of 15 residues. CDR3 region: CASSPRAGGANVLTF. The CDR3 DNA is TGTGCCAGCAGCCCACGGGCGGGTGGGGCCAACGTCCTGACTTTC.

Only one count was recorded for this clone. The genes are TRBV9 and TRBJ1-1; D not resolved. CDR1 and CDR2 from the germline V gene are SGDLS and YYNGEE. The CDR3 sequence is 14 residues long. V was trimmed by 0 bases and J by 4 bases, leaving 10 bases between them. The CDR3 DNA is TGTGCCAGCAGCGTAGATCCGGGGTCCACTGAAGCTTTCTTT. Encoded protein: CASSVDPGSTEAFF.

The V call is TRBV4-1, the J call TRBJ2-7; D is ambiguous. V was pared by 3 bases and J by 7 bases, with 7 bases between. The CDR3 consists of 11 residues. The germline V gene has CDR1 MGHRA and CDR2 YSYEKL. The CDR3: CASSHVAEQYF. The CDR3 DNA reads as TGCGCCAGCAGCCATGTCGCGGAGCAGTACTTC.

Comments on this clone: Different DNA sequences within this sample yield the same CDR3. The CDR3 sequence is CASSVEAVNTEAFF. The CDR3 coding sequence is TGTGCCAGCAGCGTAGAGGCAGTTAACACTGAAGCTTTCTTT. V is TRBV9 and J is TRBJ1-1; D unresolved. Per the germline V gene, CDR1 is SGDLS and CDR2 is YYNGEE. The CDR3 sequence is 14 residues long. Trimming cost V 0 bases and J 2 bases, with 8 bases left between them.

V gene TRBV18 combines with J gene TRBJ1-2; D is unresolved. V gave up 10 bases and J gave up 6 bases, with 21 bases separating them. Germline lookup yields CDR1 KGHSH and CDR2 LQKENI. The CDR3 is made up of 14 amino acids. The CDR3 DNA is TGTGCCACGGGCGCAAGCTCCACCCCCAATGGCTACACCTTC. This sequence encodes CATGASSTPNGYTF.

DNA for the CDR3: TGTGCCATCAGTACAGGGCTAGATGTAGGGCCCCAGCATTTT. It is translated as CAISTGLDVGPQHF. The chain uses TRBV10-3 and TRBJ1-5; tentative D call: TRBD1 (6 bases). CDR3 length: 14 amino acids. Trimming left V 5 bases short and J 9 bases short, with 17 bases between. Germline CDR1 reads ENHRY; CDR2 reads SYGVKD.